The 24 T cell receptor beta chains given below trace back to one sample, sequenced in a study of blood T cell repertoires in COVID-19. Some clones are missing from TCRdb's copy, which holds only in-frame ones; the method was immunoSEQ multiplex PCR. This table holds roughly 64,000 clones, approximately 83% found once. Input material: peripheral blood. These receptors were obtained from a man aged 35-49 years with acute or convalescent COVID-19.

The genes are TRBV27 and TRBJ2-3; D is unresolved. Germline V gene lookup returns CDR1 MNHEY and CDR2 SMNVEV (reference sequence). V gave up 3 bases and J gave up 4 bases, with 14 bases separating them. The CDR3 runs to 15 residues. In DNA, the CDR3 is TGTGCCAGCAGTTTGTCCTCTTGGAGTTCAGATACGCAGTATTTT. This encodes CASSLSSWSSDTQYF.

V and J are TRBV19 and TRBJ1-2, with D possibly matching TRBD1 (6 bases). In germline, CDR1 is LNHDA, CDR2 SQIVND (reference sequence). The CDR3 covers 15 residues. With 7 bases removed from V and 4 bases from J, the gap between germline ends came to 19 bases. Written as DNA, the CDR3 is TGTGCCAGTATCCCATTAGGCGGGGGCGTCTATGGCTACACCTTC. Translation gives CASIPLGGGVYGYTF.

This chain uses TRBV29-1 with TRBJ1-2, with D possibly being TRBD1 (5 bases). CDR3 size: 12 residues. The germline CDR1 and CDR2 sequences are SQVTM and ANQGSEA. The ends were cut back, 6 bases at V and 3 bases at J, with 11 bases in the middle. CDR3 bases: TGCAGCGTGCGGGACCGTTACTATGGCTACACCTTC. It codes for CSVRDRYYGYTF.

The chain employs TRBV6-5 and TRBJ1-1, with D perhaps matching TRBD1 (5 bases). Germline V lookup: CDR1 MNHEY, CDR2 SVGAGI. The ends were cut back, 5 bases at V and 6 bases at J, with 16 bases in the middle. The CDR3 totals 14 residues. For the CDR3, the DNA is TGTGCCAGCAGTCCCCTAGGCGGGGACGCTGAAGCTTTCTTT. This encodes CASSPLGGDAEAFF.

Regarding this clone: A much bigger clone sits one base away, suggesting this may be a read error. Other nucleotide sequences in the sample specify the same CDR3. The chain employs TRBV24-1 and TRBJ2-3; TRBD1 might be the D (5 bases). The CDR3 spans 14 residues. Trimming took off 0 bases at V and 4 bases at J, with 7 bases between the two ends. Germline V lookup: CDR1 KGHDR, CDR2 SFDVKD. The CDR3 is CATSDLGRADTQYF. The CDR3 region has the DNA TGTGCCACCAGTGATTTGGGCAGGGCAGATACGCAGTATTTT.

The J gene is TRBJ1-5, the V gene TRBV27, with 7 bases matching TRBD1. The V segment lost 5 bases and the J segment 0 bases; nucleotides outside the gene matches: 10. CDR3 size: 17 residues. Per the germline V gene, CDR1 is MNHEY and CDR2 is SMNVEV (reference sequence). CDR3 coding DNA: TGTGCCAGCAGTCCAGGACAGGCCCTCTATAGCAATCAGCCCCAGCATTTT. Residues: CASSPGQALYSNQPQHF.

The chain joins TRBV4-1 to TRBJ1-5; D not certain. Per the germline V gene, CDR1 is MGHRA and CDR2 is YSYEKL. The V end was cut by 0 bases, the J end by 7 bases, with 7 bases between. There are 13 residues in the CDR3. The DNA of the CDR3 is TGCGCCAGCAGCCAAGACCAGAGGCAGCCCCAGCATTTT. Translating gives CASSQDQRQPQHF.

V gene TRBV15 combines with J gene TRBJ2-5; 7 bases fit TRBD1. This CDR3 spans 16 amino acids. Losses at the gene ends were 0 bases for V and 1 base for J; bases not matched to a gene: 5. The germline gives CDR1 LNHNV, CDR2 YYDKDF (reference sequence). In nucleotides, the CDR3 is TGTGCCACCAGCAGAGACCCGACAGGGATCCAAGAGACCCAGTACTTC. It specifies CATSRDPTGIQETQYF.

This clone was found a few times. The chain couples TRBV5-4 to TRBJ1-2; D is undetermined. The germline V gene encodes CDR1 SGHNT and CDR2 YYREEE (reference sequence). This CDR3 comprises 12 residues. V shed 0 bases and J shed 4 bases, with 4 bases lying between them. In nucleotides, the CDR3 is TGTGCCAGCAGCTTGGCTCGCTATGGCTACACCTTC. Encoded protein: CASSLARYGYTF.

In this sample, this clone turned up once. The chain combines TRBV30 with TRBJ2-2, with 7 bases lining up with TRBD2. Germline V lookup: CDR1 GTSNPN, CDR2 SVGIG (reference sequence). This CDR3 comprises 14 residues. V lost 4 bases to trimming and J lost 4 bases; unmatched junction nucleotides: 6. CDR3 protein: CAWIWGGGTGELFF. In nucleotides, the CDR3 is TGTGCCTGGATTTGGGGGGGAGGCACCGGGGAGCTGTTTTTT.

Remarks on this clone: Germline and junction disagree at one end, which may indicate a read error. The V call is TRBV5-8, the J call TRBJ1-5, with TRBD1 matching 7 bases. This CDR3 contains 13 residues. From germline, CDR1 is SGHTS and CDR2 YDEGEE. CDR3 DNA: TGTGCCAGCAGCCCGCTACACAGGGGACGAGGGGTTTTT. It encodes CASSPLHRGRGVF. Combining the CDR3 with reference TRBV5-8 and TRBJ1-5 gives the whole variable domain EAGVTQSPTHLIKTRGQQATLRCSPISGHTSVYWYQQALGLGLQFLLWYDEGEERNRGNFPPRFSGRQFPNYSSELNVNALELEDSALYLCASSPLHRGRGVFGDGTRLSIL.

The chain couples TRBV7-2 to TRBJ1-2; tentatively, D is TRBD1 (6 bases). The germline gives CDR1 SGHTA, CDR2 FQGNSA. This CDR3 is built from 14 residues. The V and J ends lost 6 bases and 7 bases respectively, with 18 bases between them. CDR3 in DNA: TGTGCCAGCAGAAAGAGGGGGAGCCTCTTTGGCTACACCTTC. It is translated as CASRKRGSLFGYTF.

The chain couples TRBV25-1 to TRBJ2-2; 10 nucleotides agree with TRBD1. Germline CDR1 is MGHDK and CDR2 is SYGVNS. The CDR3 is 15 residues long. V dropped 4 bases and J dropped 3; count of bases not matched to a gene: 2. The CDR3 is CASSAGTGDTGELFF. CDR3 DNA: TGTGCCAGCAGTGCCGGGACAGGGGACACCGGGGAGCTGTTTTTT.

The rearrangement links TRBV6-7 to TRBJ1-6; tentatively, D is TRBD1 (5 bases). TRBV6-7 is an ORF, and what it does is uncertain. The V gene lost 10 bases and the J gene lost 1 base, with 17 bases spanning the gap. CDR3 length: 16 amino acids. The CDR3 sequence is CAIEASQGSYNSPLHF. The CDR3 DNA reads TGTGCCATAGAGGCGAGTCAGGGTTCCTATAATTCACCCCTCCACTTT.

The chain combines TRBV2 with TRBJ1-1, with TRBD1 matching over 7 bases. Per the germline V gene, CDR1 is SNHLY and CDR2 is FYNNEI. This CDR3 is built from 13 residues. With V trimmed by 5 bases and J by 5 bases, 5 bases remained unmatched. The CDR3: CASSQTGRTEAFF. CDR3 bases: TGTGCCAGCAGTCAGACAGGGAGGACTGAAGCTTTCTTT.

This chain joins TRBV5-1 and TRBJ2-7; perhaps TRBD1 as D (5 bases). The CDR3 consists of 14 residues. V was pared by 4 bases and J by 6 bases, with 17 bases between. Germline V gene data show CDR1 as SGHRS and CDR2 as YFSETQ. CDR3 DNA: TGCGCCAGCAGCCCAAGTGCCCAGGGTCTCGAGCAGTACTTC. Translation gives CASSPSAQGLEQYF.

This clone occurred once. The chain joins TRBV11-2 to TRBJ1-1; 8 bases align to TRBD1. The CDR3 covers 15 residues. The V gene end was trimmed by 5 bases and the J gene end by 6 bases; junction bases not matched to a gene: 11. Per the germline V gene, CDR1 is SGHAT and CDR2 is FQNNGV. Here the CDR3 reads CASSKPGQGRAEAFF. The CDR3 nucleotides are TGTGCCAGCAGCAAACCTGGACAGGGAAGGGCTGAAGCTTTCTTT.

This sequence joins TRBV19 and TRBJ1-1, with D possibly being TRBD1 (6 bases). Germline-derived CDR1 and CDR2 are LNHDA and SQIVND (reference sequence). V was clipped by 7 bases and J by 11 bases, with 23 bases between them. The CDR3 extends over 14 amino acids. CDR3 sequence reads: CASKVSGTPTRAFF. The CDR3 nucleotides read TGTGCCAGTAAAGTCTCCGGGACACCAACTCGGGCTTTCTTT.

The chain employs TRBV7-2 and TRBJ2-5; 13 bases are a match to TRBD2. There are 17 residues in the CDR3. The germline gives CDR1 SGHTA, CDR2 FQGNSA. V gave up 5 bases and J gave up 2 bases; unmatched junction bases: 8. This CDR3 reads CASSLRLTSGGQETQYF. The DNA of the CDR3 is TGTGCCAGCAGCCTCCGACTGACTAGCGGGGGGCAAGAGACCCAGTACTTC.

The chain joins TRBV5-5 to TRBJ1-2, with D unresolved. This CDR3 contains 14 residues. CDR1 and CDR2 from the germline V gene are SGHKS and YYEKEE (reference sequence). Trimming cost V 2 bases and J 7 bases, with 15 bases left between them. In nucleotides, the CDR3 is TGTGCCAGCAGCTTCCTCGCGAGTCAGGCTGGCTACACCTTC. Translated, it gives CASSFLASQAGYTF.

This sequence joins TRBV24-1 and TRBJ1-5; 9 bases match TRBD1. The V segment lost 5 bases and the J segment 0 bases; nucleotides outside the gene matches: 7. The CDR3 spans 17 residues. CDR1 is KGHDR, CDR2 SFDVKD, per germline. The CDR3 protein is CATSGPGQGHSNQPQHF. CDR3 coding DNA: TGTGCCACCAGTGGCCCGGGACAGGGTCATAGCAATCAGCCCCAGCATTTT.

The chain carries TRBV19 and TRBJ1-2; D call uncertain. The CDR3 spans 16 residues. Germline values: CDR1 LNHDA, CDR2 SQIVND (reference sequence). The ends were cut back, 3 bases at V and 1 base at J, with 15 bases in the middle. The DNA of the CDR3 is TGTGCCAGTAGTATGGTCCCACCGGTTATTAACTATGGCTACACCTTC. Amino acid sequence: CASSMVPPVINYGYTF.

This chain links TRBV5-6 with TRBJ1-2; 10 bases map to TRBD1. With V trimmed by 4 bases and J by 8 bases, 14 bases remained unmatched. Germline-derived CDR1 and CDR2 are SGHDT and YYEEEE. This CDR3 has 16 residues. The CDR3, as DNA: TGTGCCAGCAGCCTAGACAGGGGGCGCTTATTTGGCGGCTACACCTTC. Its protein is CASSLDRGRLFGGYTF.

In DNA form, the CDR3 reads TGCGCCAGCAAGGAAAGGGGAAAGGGCATTCAGTACTTC. It encodes CASKERGKGIQYF. The chain has TRBV5-1 and TRBJ2-4; tentative D call: TRBD1 (5 bases). The CDR3 sequence is 13 residues long. The V and J ends lost 6 bases and 9 bases respectively, with 16 bases between them. In germline, CDR1 is SGHRS, CDR2 YFSETQ. Full variable domain (missing parts from reference TRBV5-1 and TRBJ2-4): KAGVTQTPRYLIKTRGQQVTLSCSPISGHRSVSWYQQTPGQGLQFLFEYFSETQRNKGNFPGRFSGRQFSNSRSEMNVSTLELGDSALYLCASKERGKGIQYFGAGTRLSVL.